The clone carrying this T cell receptor beta chain was seen once. Trimming took 1 base from V and 0 from J, leaving 8 bases between them. The CDR3 runs to 15 residues. Per the germline V gene, CDR1 is SGHDT and CDR2 is YYEEEE. These data belong to a study of blood T cell repertoires in COVID-19. In the study overall: T cells, B-cell-depleted T cells, or PBMCs supplied cDNA or gDNA.

TCRdb keeps only in-frame clones here, not all; method: immunoSEQ multiplex PCR. The sample includes over 200,000 clones, approximately 91% of them seen just once. The sequenced sample was peripheral blood. The chain combines TRBV5-6 with TRBJ1-3; D is unclear. This clonotype was obtained from a woman in her twenties or thirties with acute or convalescent COVID-19. The CDR3 bases are TGTGCCAGCAGCTTGTACCAGTACTCTGGAAACACCATATATTTT. This sequence encodes CASSLYQYSGNTIYF. Looking up the rest from reference TRBV5-6 and TRBJ1-3 gives the full variable domain: DAGVTQSPTHLIKTRGQQVTLRCSPKSGHDTVSWYQQALGQGPQFIFQYYEEEERQRGNFPDRFSGHQFPNYSSELNVNALLLGDSALYLCASSLYQYSGNTIYFGEGSWLTVV.